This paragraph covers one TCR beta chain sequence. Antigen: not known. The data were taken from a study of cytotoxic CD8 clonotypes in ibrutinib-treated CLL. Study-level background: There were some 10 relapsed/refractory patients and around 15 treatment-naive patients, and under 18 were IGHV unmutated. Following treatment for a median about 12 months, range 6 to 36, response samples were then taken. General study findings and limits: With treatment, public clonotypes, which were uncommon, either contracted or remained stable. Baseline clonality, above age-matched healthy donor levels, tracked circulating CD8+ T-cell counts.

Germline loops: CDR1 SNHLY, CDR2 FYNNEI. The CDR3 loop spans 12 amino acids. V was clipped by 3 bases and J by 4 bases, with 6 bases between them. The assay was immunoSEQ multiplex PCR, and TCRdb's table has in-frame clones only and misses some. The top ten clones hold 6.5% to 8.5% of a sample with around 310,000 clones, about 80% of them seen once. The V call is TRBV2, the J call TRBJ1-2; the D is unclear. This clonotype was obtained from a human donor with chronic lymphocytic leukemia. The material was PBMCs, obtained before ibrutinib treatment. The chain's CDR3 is CASSDRLYGYTF. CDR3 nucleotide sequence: TGTGCCAGCAGTGACAGGCTCTATGGCTACACCTTC. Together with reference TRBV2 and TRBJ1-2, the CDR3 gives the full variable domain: EPEVTQTPSHQVTQMGQEVILRCVPISNHLYFYWYRQILGQKVEFLVSFYNNEISEKSEIFDDQFSVERPDGSNFTLKIRSTKLEDSAMYFCASSDRLYGYTFGSGTRLTVV.